This T cell receptor beta chain comes out of a study of Ad26.COV2.S vaccination and SARS-CoV-2 variants. General study findings and limits: Vaccine recipients surpassed placebo recipients in spike-specific TCR breadth.

Produced via immunoSEQ multiplex PCR; TCRdb's table is partial and in-frame only. The sample holds 300,000 to 450,000 clones, approximately 85% seen once. Stated treatment: around 19 received Ad26.COV2.S at low or high dose, single or two shots; about 5 received placebo; per-sample allocation not given. At day 63 after the first vaccine or placebo injection, samples were drawn. With respect to this clone: Its target is not known. Other DNA sequences in this sample translate to the same CDR3.

V was clipped by 0 bases and J by 3 bases, with 7 bases between them. There are 13 residues in the CDR3. CDR1 and CDR2 from the germline V gene are SGHRS and YFSETQ. This sample comprised peripheral blood, obtained in a trial of Ad26.COV2.S vaccine versus placebo. This receptor was taken from a person between 18 and 60 years old who received the Ad26.COV2.S COVID-19 vaccine or a placebo. The chain couples TRBV5-1 to TRBJ2-7; D is unclear. The CDR3 protein is CASSLGQNYEQYF. CDR3 in DNA: TGCGCCAGCAGCTTGGGTCAGAACTACGAGCAGTACTTC.